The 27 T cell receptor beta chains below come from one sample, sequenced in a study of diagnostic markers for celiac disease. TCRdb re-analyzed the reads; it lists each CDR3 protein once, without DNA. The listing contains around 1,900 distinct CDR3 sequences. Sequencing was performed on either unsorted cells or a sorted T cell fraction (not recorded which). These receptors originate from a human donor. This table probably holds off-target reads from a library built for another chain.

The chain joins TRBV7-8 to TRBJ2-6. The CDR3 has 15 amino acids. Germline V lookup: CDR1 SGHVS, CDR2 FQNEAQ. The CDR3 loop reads CASSLGHSGANVLTF.

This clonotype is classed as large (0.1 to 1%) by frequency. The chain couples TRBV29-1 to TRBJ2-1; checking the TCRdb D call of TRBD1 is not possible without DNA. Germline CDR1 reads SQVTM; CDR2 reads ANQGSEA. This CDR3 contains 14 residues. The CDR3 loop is CSVADNMFVNEQFF.

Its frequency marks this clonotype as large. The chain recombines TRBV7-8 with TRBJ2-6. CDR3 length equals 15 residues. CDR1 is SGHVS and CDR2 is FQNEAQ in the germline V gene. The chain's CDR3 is CASSTQGSGANVLTF.

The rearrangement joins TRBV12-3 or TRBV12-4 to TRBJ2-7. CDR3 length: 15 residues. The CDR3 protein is CASSSTNLGSYEQYF.

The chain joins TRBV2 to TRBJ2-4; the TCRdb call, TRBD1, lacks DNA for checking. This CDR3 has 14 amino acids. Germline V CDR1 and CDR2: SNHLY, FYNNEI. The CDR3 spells CASSGGAGENIQYF.

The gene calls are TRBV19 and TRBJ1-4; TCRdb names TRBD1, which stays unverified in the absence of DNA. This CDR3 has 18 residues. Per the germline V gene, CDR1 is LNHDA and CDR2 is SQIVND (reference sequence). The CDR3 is CASSMGGGGMAVGVQLFF.

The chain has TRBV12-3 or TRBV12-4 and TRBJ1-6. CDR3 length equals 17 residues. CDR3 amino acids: CASSSSRGNIGNSPLHF.

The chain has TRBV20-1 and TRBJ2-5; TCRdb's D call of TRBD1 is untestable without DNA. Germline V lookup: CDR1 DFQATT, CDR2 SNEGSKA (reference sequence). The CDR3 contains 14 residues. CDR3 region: CSARDVGGQETQYF.

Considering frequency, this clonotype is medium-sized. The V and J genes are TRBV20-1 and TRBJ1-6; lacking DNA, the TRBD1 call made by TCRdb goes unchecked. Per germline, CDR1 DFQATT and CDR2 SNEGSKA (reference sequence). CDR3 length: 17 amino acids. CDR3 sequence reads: CSATGGHAGRANSPLHF.

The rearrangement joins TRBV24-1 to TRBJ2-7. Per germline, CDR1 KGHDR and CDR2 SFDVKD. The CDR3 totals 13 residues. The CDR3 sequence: CATSDGSDYEQYF.

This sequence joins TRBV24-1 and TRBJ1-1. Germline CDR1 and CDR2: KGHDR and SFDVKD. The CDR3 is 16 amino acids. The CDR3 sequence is CATSPGSLPRNTEAFF.

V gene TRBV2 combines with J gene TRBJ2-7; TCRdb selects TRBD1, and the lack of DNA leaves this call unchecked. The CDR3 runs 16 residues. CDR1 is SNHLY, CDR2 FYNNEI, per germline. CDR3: CASSTPSGRDTYEQYF. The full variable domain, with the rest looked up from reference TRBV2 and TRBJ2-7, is EPEVTQTPSHQVTQMGQEVILRCVPISNHLYFYWYRQILGQKVEFLVSFYNNEISEKSEIFDDQFSVERPDGSNFTLKIRSTKLEDSAMYFCASSTPSGRDTYEQYFGPGTRLTVT.

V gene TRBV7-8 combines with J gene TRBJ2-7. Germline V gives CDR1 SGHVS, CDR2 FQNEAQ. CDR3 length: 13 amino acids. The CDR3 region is CASSLVWDSEQYF.

The CDR3 sequence: CASSLEAGGITEAFF. The genes are TRBV11-2 and TRBJ1-1; TCRdb designates TRBD1, a call that cannot be tested without DNA. This CDR3 has 15 residues. Germline-derived CDR1 and CDR2 are SGHAT and FQNNGV.

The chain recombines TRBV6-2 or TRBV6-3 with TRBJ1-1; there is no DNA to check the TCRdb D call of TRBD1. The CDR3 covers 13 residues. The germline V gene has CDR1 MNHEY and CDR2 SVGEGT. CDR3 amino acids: CASSYYRDTEAFF.

CDR3 in amino acids: CASSFRQGNQPQHF. The chain links TRBV12-3 or TRBV12-4 to TRBJ1-5; no DNA is available, so the TRBD1 call from TCRdb remains unchecked. The CDR3 consists of 14 residues.

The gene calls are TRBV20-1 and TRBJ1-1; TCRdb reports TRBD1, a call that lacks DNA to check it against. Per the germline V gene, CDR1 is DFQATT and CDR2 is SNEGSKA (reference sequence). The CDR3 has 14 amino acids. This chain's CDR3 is CSPGGGGGNTEAFF.

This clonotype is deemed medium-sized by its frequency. This CDR3 is CSARGPSGELFF. This chain links TRBV20-1 with TRBJ2-2. CDR3 length: 12 amino acids. CDR1 and CDR2 (germline): DFQATT, SNEGSKA (reference sequence).

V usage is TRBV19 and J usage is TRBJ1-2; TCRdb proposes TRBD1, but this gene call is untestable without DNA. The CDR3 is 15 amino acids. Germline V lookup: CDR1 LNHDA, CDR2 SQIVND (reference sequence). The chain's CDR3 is CASTKGDSTNYGYTF.

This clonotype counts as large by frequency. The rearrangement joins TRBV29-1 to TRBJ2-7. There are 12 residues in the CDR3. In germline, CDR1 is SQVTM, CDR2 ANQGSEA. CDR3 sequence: CSVELVDYEQYF.

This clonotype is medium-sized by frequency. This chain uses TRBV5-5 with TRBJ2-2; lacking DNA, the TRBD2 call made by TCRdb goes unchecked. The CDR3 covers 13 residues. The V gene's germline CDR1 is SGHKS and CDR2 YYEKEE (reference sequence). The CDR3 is CASSLLVAGELFF.

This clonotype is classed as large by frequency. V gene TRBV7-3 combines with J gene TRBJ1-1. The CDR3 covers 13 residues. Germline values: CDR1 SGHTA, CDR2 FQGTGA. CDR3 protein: CASSLMMGTEAFF.

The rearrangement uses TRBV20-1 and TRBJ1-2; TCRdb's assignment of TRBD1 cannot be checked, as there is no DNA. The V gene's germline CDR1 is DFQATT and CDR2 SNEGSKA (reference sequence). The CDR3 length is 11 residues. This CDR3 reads CSAWTVYGYTF.

The chain's CDR3 is CASSLSYYRDETQYF. The rearrangement links TRBV7-2 to TRBJ2-5; TCRdb proposes TRBD1, but this gene call is untestable without DNA. The CDR3 totals 15 residues. From germline, CDR1 is SGHTA and CDR2 FQGNSA.

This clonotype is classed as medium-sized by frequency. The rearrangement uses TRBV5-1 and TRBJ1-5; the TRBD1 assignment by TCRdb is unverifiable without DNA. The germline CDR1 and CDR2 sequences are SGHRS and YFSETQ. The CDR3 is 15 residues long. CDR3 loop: CASGHSTGENQPQHF.

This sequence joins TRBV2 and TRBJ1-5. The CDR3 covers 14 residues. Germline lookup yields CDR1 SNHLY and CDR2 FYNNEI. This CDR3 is CASSYTDSNQPQHF.

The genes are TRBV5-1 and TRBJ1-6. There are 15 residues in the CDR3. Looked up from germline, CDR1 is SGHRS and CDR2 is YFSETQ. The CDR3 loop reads CASSSRTYDNSPLHF.